Detailed here is one TCR beta chain. This clonotype was detected a few times. Its antigen has not been determined. No qualities accompany the bases; no much larger clone lies one base away. This sample was taken from a study of T cell repertoires in cytomegalovirus infection (dated by TCRdb to the late 2010s). As for the study more broadly: The peptide stimulations were aimed at well-studied HLA-B-restricted epitopes as well as recently identified HLA-C-restricted CMV epitopes, whose presentation resists viral immunomodulation. Donor HLA type was relevant to the analysis, because carriage of CMV infection together with the matching HLA type was indicated by public TCR beta signatures. What the study reported, not specific to this receptor: Carriers of CMV infection plus the relevant HLA type were discriminated by the cumulative frequency of public TCR beta family members in the study cohort and in an independent roughly 370-donor cohort. The ex vivo response was dominated by HLA-C-restricted CMV-specific TCR beta clonotypes, which also provided the single most frequent clonotype in two of eight donors.

Interpreted using the paper, the treatment or condition label stands for: in vitro stimulation with specific CMV peptide epitopes to enrich CMV-specific T cells. The germline V gene specifies MNHNS as CDR1 and SASEGT as CDR2. After removal of 10 bases from V and 1 base from J, the junction retains 19 bases not matched to a gene. CDR3 length: 19 amino acids, cysteine to phenylalanine. Kept here is only the CDR3 DNA, which spans 57 bases and is read in frame from base 1. The sequencer was an Illumina HiSeq 1500. TCRdb redid the processing of the public reads, applying fastp at Q25 and MiXCR, and retained in-frame beta chains. When rows share a CDR3 protein, they turn into one entry using the most common DNA and genes. Here the sample has hundreds of thousands of distinct CDR3 sequences; roughly 43% occur a single time. Of the sample, 40% to 50% is held by the ten largest clones.

This specimen was cultured PBMCs, taken from culture after CMV antigen stimulation. The V and J segments used are TRBV6-1 and TRBJ2-2, and 9 junction bases match TRBD1. The clonotype originates from a human donor in good health (CMV status not recorded). Some clones in this sample may be carry-over from other donors' samples. The bases read TGTGCCACCCAACCCCATCCGGGTGGGACAGGGCTGAACACCGGGGAGCTGTTTTTT. This encodes CATQPHPGGTGLNTGELFF.